The present T cell receptor (beta chain) was sequenced within a study of molecular identifiers for immune sequencing clone quantification. Broader study findings: Shared barcodes on identical TCR molecules could underestimate the sizes of highly expanded clones.

One entry per CDR3 protein, called by TCRdb with MiXCR from the PCR reads. The sample consists of more than 550,000 distinct CDR3 sequences, about 25% of them appearing once. Looked up from germline, CDR1 is MDHEN and CDR2 is SYDVKM. Trimming removed 8 bases at V and 5 bases at J, with 19 bases between. The CDR3 is 16 residues long. Of note for this clonotype: The target antigen is unknown.

The sample consisted of naive CD8+ T cells from blood, with Jurkat cell RNA spiked in. Subset given: FACS-sorted CD8+CD4-CCR7+CD45RA+ naive T cells. The J gene is TRBJ1-6, the V gene TRBV28; the D gene is possibly TRBD1 (6 bases). The sequence derives from a human donor in good health. Some libraries in this study had Jurkat cell RNA spiked in. The CDR3 reads CASEEMTGLDNSPLHF. In DNA, the CDR3 is TGTGCCAGCGAGGAAATGACAGGCTTGGATAATTCACCCCTCCACTTT.